This T cell receptor (beta chain) was captured in a study of molecular identifiers for immune sequencing clone quantification. Study as a whole: The replicates split RNA from approximately 20,000 or 100,000 naive CD8 cells five ways and sequenced four.

Germline V gene data show CDR1 as SQVTM and CDR2 as ANQGSEA. V shed 1 base and J 4 bases; nucleotides not matched to a gene: 0. The CDR3 loop spans 13 amino acids. Libraries of bulk TCR were made by previously described methods (with listed TCR primers). One entry per CDR3 protein results from TCRdb running MiXCR on the PCR reads. The table has 490,000 or so distinct CDR3 sequences, about 25% seen once. General study points: For effector cells, clones above 20 RNA copies held over 98% of molecules; for naive cells, under 1%.

This clonotype was recorded many times. Antigen: not known. The chain carries TRBV29-1 and TRBJ2-2, with 7 bases fitting TRBD1. The TCR sequence derives from a human donor in good health. Some libraries in this study had Jurkat cell RNA spiked in. Sequencing used naive CD8+ T cells from blood, with Jurkat cell RNA spiked in. Noted subset: FACS-sorted CD8+CD4-CCR7+CD45RA+ naive T cells. This CDR3 is CSVEGDSTGELFF. For the CDR3, the DNA is TGCAGCGTTGAAGGGGACAGCACCGGGGAGCTGTTTTTT.